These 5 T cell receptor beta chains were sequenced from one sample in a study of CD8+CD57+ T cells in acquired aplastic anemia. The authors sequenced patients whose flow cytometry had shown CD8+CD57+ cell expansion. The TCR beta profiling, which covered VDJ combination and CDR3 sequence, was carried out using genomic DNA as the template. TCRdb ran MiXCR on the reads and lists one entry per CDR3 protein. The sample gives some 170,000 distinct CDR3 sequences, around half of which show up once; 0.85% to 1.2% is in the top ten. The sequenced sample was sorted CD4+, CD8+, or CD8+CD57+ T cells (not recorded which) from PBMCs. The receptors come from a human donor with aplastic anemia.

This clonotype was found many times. CDR3 coding DNA: TGCGCCAGCAGCCAAGAAAGGGAGGGTACGCAGTATTTT. Translation gives CASSQEREGTQYF. The V and J genes are TRBV4-1 and TRBJ2-3; 7 positions agree with TRBD2. J gave up 8 bases and V 0 bases, and 2 bases lay outside the gene matches. Germline CDR1 MGHRA, CDR2 YSYEKL. This CDR3 is built from 13 residues.

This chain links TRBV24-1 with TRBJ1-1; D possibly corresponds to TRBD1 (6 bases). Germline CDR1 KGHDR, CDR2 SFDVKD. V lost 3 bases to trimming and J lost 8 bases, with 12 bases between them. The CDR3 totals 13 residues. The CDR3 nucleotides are TGTGCCACCAGTGATGTCCTTGGGGGCGAAGCTTTCTTT. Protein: CATSDVLGGEAFF.

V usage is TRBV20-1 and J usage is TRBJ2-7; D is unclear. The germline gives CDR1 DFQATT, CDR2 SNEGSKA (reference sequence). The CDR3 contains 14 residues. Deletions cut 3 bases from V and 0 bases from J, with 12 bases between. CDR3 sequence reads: CSASPTPSSYEQYF. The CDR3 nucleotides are TGCAGTGCTAGCCCGACACCGTCCTCCTACGAGCAGTACTTC.

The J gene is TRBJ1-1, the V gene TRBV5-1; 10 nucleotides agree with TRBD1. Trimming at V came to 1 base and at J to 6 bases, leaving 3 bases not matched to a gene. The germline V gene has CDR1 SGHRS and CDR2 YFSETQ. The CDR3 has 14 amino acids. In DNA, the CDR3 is TGCGCCAGCAGCTTGAGACAGGGGGCTTCTGAAGCTTTCTTT. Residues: CASSLRQGASEAFF.

CDR3 residues: CASSPPAGSNYGYTF. CDR3 in DNA: TGTGCCAGCTCACCACCGGCGGGCTCTAACTATGGCTACACCTTC. The V call is TRBV18, the J call TRBJ1-2; D is undetermined. Trimming took 0 bases from V and 0 from J, leaving 8 bases between them. CDR1 is KGHSH and CDR2 is LQKENI in the germline V gene. This CDR3 region has 15 residues.